Below, 11 T cell receptor beta chains from the same sample are listed, as sequenced in a study of T cell changes during pregnancy in multiple sclerosis. Using immunoSEQ multiplex PCR, the repertoire was profiled, and TCRdb retains in-frame clones only, with some absent. The table lists roughly 27,000 clones, under 90% of them singletons. Source: CD8+ T cells from peripheral blood mononuclear cells, taken after pregnancy. Every receptor here comes from a female donor with multiple sclerosis, enrolled in a pregnancy study.

The chain links TRBV28 to TRBJ1-1; 9 bases are shared with TRBD1. This CDR3 contains 13 residues. The germline CDR1 and CDR2 sequences are MDHEN and SYDVKM. J was trimmed by 7 bases and V by 1 base; bases with no gene match: 1. The CDR3 is CASSLSTGGEAFF. The CDR3 DNA reads as TGTGCCAGCAGTTTATCGACAGGGGGTGAAGCTTTCTTT.

The chain uses TRBV6-6 and TRBJ2-3; 9 nucleotides agree with TRBD2. CDR1 MNHNY and CDR2 SVGAGI come from the germline V gene (reference sequence). The V and J ends lost 4 bases and 0 bases, in that order; junction bases with no gene match: 5. CDR3 length: 16 amino acids. CDR3: CASSSRAGGSTDTQYF. CDR3 nucleotides: TGTGCCAGCAGTTCCCGGGCGGGGGGGAGCACAGATACGCAGTATTTT.

DNA for the CDR3: TGTGCCAGCAGCCCCGATTTGGCGGCGGCCGCAAACACAGATACGCAGTATTTT. Protein sequence: CASSPDLAAAANTDTQYF. The genes are TRBV5-6 and TRBJ2-3; D is ambiguous. Germline loops: CDR1 SGHDT, CDR2 YYEEEE. This CDR3 is 18 amino acids long. V lost 4 bases and J lost 2, with 23 bases in between.

The chain employs TRBV6-6 and TRBJ1-4, with TRBD1 matching 9 bases. Germline V gene data show CDR1 as MNHNY and CDR2 as SVGAGI (reference sequence). V shed 4 bases, J shed 5 bases, and the junction held 8 bases outside the gene matches. This CDR3 has 16 amino acids. CDR3 sequence (DNA): TGTGCCAGCAGTTTCTTGGGACAGGGCGGCAATGAAAAACTGTTTTTT. Amino acid sequence: CASSFLGQGGNEKLFF.

This clone was recorded once. The chain combines TRBV7-9 with TRBJ1-2, with D possibly matching TRBD1 (5 bases). The germline V and J ends were trimmed by 1 base and 8 bases, with 14 bases remaining between them. The CDR3 covers 14 residues. Germline V gene lookup returns CDR1 SEHNR and CDR2 FQNEAQ (reference sequence). The CDR3 region is CASSLVDSLWGYTF. The CDR3 DNA reads TGTGCCAGCAGCTTAGTTGACAGCCTCTGGGGCTACACCTTC.

This chain connects TRBV27 to TRBJ2-1, with a weak D call TRBD1 (5 bases). Germline V gene lookup returns CDR1 MNHEY and CDR2 SMNVEV (reference sequence). CDR3 length equals 15 residues. V dropped 6 bases and J dropped 6 bases, with 18 bases sitting between them. The CDR3 spells CASSPATVAINEQFF. The CDR3 DNA follows: TGTGCCAGCAGCCCGGCGACAGTCGCTATCAATGAGCAGTTCTTC.

As DNA, the CDR3 is TGTGCCAGCAGGCAAGGGGGGGAGAACACTGAAGCTTTCTTT. It encodes CASRQGGENTEAFF. The J gene is TRBJ1-1, the V gene TRBV6-4; D is perhaps TRBD1 (6 bases). This CDR3 contains 14 residues. The ends were cut back, 6 bases at V and 1 base at J, with 12 bases in the middle. Germline V gene data show CDR1 as MRHNA and CDR2 as SNTAGT.

This chain uses TRBV4-1 with TRBJ1-2, with 7 bases aligning to TRBD1. V trimming: 4 bases; J trimming: 8 bases; junction bases outside the gene matches: 13. Looked up from germline, CDR1 is MGHRA and CDR2 is YSYEKL. The CDR3 loop spans 15 amino acids. CDR3: CASSPTSTGLEGYTF. Written as DNA, the CDR3 is TGCGCCAGCAGCCCAACCTCGACAGGGTTAGAGGGCTACACCTTC.

This clone has just one count. The chain combines TRBV5-1 with TRBJ2-7, with D possibly matching TRBD1 (5 bases). Trimming stripped 4 bases from V and 0 bases from J, with 17 bases between. Germline V CDR1 and CDR2: SGHRS, YFSETQ. The CDR3 has 16 amino acids. The CDR3 here is CASSDFDSYLSYEQYF. In DNA form, the CDR3 reads TGCGCCAGCAGCGATTTCGACAGCTACCTCTCCTACGAGCAGTACTTC.

V gene TRBV25-1 combines with J gene TRBJ2-1; D is possibly TRBD2 (6 bases). Trimming removed 3 bases from V and 6 bases from J, with 21 bases in between. Germline V gives CDR1 MGHDK, CDR2 SYGVNS. The CDR3 totals 17 residues. The CDR3 nucleotides read TGTGCCAGCAGTGATGGGAGGTGGCTCCGACCCCCCAATGAGCAGTTCTTC. This translates into CASSDGRWLRPPNEQFF.

The V call is TRBV6-5, the J call TRBJ1-1, with 10 bases fitting TRBD1. Trimming at V came to 1 base and at J to 6 bases, leaving 5 bases not matched to a gene. Germline CDR1 and CDR2: MNHEY and SVGAGI. The CDR3 is made up of 15 amino acids. CDR3 coding DNA: TGTGCCAGCAGTTACTGGGACAGGGGAACGGCTGAAGCTTTCTTT. This translates into CASSYWDRGTAEAFF.